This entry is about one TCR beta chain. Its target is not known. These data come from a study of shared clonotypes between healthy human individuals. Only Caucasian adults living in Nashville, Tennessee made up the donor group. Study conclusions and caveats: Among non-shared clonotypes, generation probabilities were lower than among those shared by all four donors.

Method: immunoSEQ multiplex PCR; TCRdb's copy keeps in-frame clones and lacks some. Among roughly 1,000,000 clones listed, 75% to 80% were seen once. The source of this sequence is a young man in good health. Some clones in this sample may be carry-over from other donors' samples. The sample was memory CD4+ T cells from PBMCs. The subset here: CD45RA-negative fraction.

CDR3 amino acids: CASTRGPGETQYF. The CDR3 DNA reads as TGTGCCAGTACAAGGGGGCCCGGGGAGACCCAGTACTTC. The gene calls are TRBV19 and TRBJ2-5; TRBD1 agrees at 7 bases. CDR1 is LNHDA, CDR2 SQIVND, per germline (reference sequence). The CDR3 sequence is 13 residues long. With V trimmed by 7 bases and J by 5 bases, 7 bases remained unmatched.